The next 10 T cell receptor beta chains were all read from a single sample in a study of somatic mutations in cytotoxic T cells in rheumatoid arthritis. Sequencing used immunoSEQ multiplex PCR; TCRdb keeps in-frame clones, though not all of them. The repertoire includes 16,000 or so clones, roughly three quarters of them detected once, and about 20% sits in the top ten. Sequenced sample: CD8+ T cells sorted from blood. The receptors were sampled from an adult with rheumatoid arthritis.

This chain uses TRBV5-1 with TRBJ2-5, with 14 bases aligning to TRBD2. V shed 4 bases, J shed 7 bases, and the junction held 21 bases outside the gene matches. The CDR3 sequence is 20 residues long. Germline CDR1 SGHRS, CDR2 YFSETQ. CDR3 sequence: CASSVAGTSGRESKRGTQYF. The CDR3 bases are TGCGCCAGCAGCGTAGCCGGGACTAGCGGGAGAGAAAGTAAGAGGGGGACCCAGTACTTC.

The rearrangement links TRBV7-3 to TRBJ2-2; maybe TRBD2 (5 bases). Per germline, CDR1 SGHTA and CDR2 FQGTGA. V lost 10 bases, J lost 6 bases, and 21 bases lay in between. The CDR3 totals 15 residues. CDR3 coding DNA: TGTGCCACCGCTAAGCGAGGGAGACTTTCCGGGGAGCTGTTTTTT. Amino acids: CATAKRGRLSGELFF. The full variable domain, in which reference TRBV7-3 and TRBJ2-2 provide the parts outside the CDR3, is GAGVSQTPSNKVTEKGKYVELRCDPISGHTALYWYRQSLGQGPEFLIYFQGTGAADDSGLPNDRFFAVRPEGSVSTLKIQRTERGDSAVYLCATAKRGRLSGELFFGEGSRLTVL.

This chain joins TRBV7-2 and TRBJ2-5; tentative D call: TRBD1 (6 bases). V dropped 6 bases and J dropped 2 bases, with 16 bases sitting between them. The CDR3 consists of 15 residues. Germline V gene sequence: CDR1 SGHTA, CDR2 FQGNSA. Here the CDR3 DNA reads TGTGCCAGCAGGTTTCCGAACAGGGCGCAAGAGACCCAGTACTTC. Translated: CASRFPNRAQETQYF.

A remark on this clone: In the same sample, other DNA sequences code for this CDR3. The CDR3 DNA reads TGTGCCAGCAGCGTCCGGACCGGGGAGCTGTTTTTT. Its translation is CASSVRTGELFF. This chain connects TRBV9 to TRBJ2-2; D unresolved. Per germline, CDR1 SGDLS and CDR2 YYNGEE. This CDR3 spans 12 amino acids. The V end was cut by 2 bases, the J end by 5 bases, with 4 bases between.

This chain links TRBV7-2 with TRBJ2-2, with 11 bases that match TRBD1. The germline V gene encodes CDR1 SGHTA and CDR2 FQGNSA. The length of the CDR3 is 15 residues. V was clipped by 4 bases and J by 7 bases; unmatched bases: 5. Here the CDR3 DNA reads TGTGCCAGCAGCTCCTCGGACAGGGGGCTCGGGGAGCTGTTTTTT. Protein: CASSSSDRGLGELFF.

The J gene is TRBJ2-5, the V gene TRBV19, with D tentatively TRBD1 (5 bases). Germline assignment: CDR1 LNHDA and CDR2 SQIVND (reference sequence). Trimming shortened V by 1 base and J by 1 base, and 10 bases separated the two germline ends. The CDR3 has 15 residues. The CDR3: CASSIGSRGQETQYF. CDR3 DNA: TGTGCCAGTAGTATAGGTAGTAGGGGCCAAGAGACCCAGTACTTC. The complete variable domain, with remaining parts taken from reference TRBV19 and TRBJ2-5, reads DGGITQSPKYLFRKEGQNVTLSCEQNLNHDAMYWYRQDPGQGLRLIYYSQIVNDFQKGDIAEGYSVSREKKESFPLTVTSAQKNPTAFYLCASSIGSRGQETQYFGPGTRLLVL.

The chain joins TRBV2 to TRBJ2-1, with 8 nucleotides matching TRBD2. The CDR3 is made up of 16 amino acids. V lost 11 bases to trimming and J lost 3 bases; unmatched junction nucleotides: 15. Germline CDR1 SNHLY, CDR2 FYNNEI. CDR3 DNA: TGTGCCGGACTGGTTGTAGCGGGACGACACTACAATGAGCAGTTCTTC. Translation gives CAGLVVAGRHYNEQFF.

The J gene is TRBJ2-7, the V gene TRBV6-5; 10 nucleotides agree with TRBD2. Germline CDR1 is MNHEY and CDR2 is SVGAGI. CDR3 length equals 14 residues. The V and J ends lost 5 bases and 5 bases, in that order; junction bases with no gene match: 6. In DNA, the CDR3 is TGTGCCAGCAGTATGACTAGCGGGTTCCACGAGCAGTACTTC. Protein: CASSMTSGFHEQYF.

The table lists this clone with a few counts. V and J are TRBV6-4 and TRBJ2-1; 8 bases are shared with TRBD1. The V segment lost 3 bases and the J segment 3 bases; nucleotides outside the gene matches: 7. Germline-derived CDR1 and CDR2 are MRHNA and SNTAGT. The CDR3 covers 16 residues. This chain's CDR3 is CASSESFTGGYNEQFF. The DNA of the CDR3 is TGTGCCAGCAGTGAGAGCTTCACAGGGGGCTACAATGAGCAGTTCTTC.

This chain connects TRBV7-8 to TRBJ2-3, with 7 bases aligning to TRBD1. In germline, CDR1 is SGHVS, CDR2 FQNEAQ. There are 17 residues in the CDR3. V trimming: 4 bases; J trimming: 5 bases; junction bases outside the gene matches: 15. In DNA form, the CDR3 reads TGTGCCAGCAGCTCCGGGTGGAGGACAGGTGGGAAAGATACGCAGTATTTT. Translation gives CASSSGWRTGGKDTQYF.